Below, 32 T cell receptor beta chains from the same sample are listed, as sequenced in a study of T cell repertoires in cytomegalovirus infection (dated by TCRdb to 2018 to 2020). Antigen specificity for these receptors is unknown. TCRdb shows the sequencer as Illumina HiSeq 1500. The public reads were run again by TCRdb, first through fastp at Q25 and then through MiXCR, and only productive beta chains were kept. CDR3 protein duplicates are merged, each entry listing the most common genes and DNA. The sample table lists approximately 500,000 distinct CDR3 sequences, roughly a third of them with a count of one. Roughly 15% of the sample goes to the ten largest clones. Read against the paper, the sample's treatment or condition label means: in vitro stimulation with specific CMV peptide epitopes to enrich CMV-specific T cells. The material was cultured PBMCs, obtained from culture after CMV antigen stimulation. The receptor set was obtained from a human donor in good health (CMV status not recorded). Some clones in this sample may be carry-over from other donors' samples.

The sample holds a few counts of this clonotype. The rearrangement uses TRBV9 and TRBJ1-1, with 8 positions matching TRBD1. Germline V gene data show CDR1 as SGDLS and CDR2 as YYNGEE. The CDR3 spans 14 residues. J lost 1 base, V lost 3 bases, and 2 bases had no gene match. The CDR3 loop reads CASSEDRENTEAFF. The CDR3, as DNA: TGTGCCAGCAGCGAGGACAGGGAGAACACTGAAGCTTTCTTT.

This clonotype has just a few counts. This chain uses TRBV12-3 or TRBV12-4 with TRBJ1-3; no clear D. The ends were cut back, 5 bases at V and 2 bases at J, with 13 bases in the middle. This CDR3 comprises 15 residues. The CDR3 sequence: CASSIPGATGNTIYF. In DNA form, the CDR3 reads TGTGCCAGCAGTATCCCGGGAGCCACTGGAAACACCATATATTTT.

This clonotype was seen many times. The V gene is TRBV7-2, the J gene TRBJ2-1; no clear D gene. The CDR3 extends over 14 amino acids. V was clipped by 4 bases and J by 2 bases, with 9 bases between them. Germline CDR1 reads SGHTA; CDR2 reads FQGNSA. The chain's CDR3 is CASSYRATYNEQFF. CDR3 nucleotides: TGTGCCAGCAGCTACCGGGCCACCTACAATGAGCAGTTCTTC. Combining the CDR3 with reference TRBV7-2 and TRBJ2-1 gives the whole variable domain GAGVSQSPSNKVTEKGKDVELRCDPISGHTALYWYRQSLGQGLEFLIYFQGNSAPDKSGLPSDRFSAERTGGSVSTLTIQRTQQEDSAVYLCASSYRATYNEQFFGPGTRLTVL.

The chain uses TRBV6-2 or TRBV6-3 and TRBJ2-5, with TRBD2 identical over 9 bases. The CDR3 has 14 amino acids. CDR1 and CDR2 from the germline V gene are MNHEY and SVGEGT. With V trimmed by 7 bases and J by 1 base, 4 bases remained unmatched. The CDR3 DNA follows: TGTGCCAGCACCAGTAGCGGGAGCCAAGAGACCCAGTACTTC. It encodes CASTSSGSQETQYF.

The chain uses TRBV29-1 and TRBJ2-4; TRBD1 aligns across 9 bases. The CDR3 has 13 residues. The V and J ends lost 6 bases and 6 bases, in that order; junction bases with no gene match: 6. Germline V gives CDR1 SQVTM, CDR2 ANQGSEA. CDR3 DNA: TGCAGCGTGGAACAGGACAGGGGAAACATTCAGTACTTC. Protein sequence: CSVEQDRGNIQYF.

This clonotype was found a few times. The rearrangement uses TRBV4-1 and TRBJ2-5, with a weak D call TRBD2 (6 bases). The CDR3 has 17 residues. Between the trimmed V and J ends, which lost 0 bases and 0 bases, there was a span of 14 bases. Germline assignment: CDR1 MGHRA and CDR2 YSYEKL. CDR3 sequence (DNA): TGCGCCAGCAGCCAAGAAGGCGAGGGAGGCCACCAAGAGACCCAGTACTTC. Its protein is CASSQEGEGGHQETQYF.

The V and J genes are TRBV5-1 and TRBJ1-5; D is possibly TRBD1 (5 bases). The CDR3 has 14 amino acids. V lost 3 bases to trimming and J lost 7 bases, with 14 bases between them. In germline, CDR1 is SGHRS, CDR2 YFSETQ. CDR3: CASSWGGGEQPQHF. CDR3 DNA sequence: TGCGCCAGCAGCTGGGGGGGGGGAGAGCAGCCCCAGCATTTT.

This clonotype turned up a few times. The CDR3 DNA sequence: TGTGCCAGCAGCTTAAGCGGTGACCCCTATAATTCACCCCTCCACTTT. The encoded protein is CASSLSGDPYNSPLHF. The chain is built from TRBV7-2 and TRBJ1-6, with D uncertain. The V end was cut by 2 bases, the J end by 2 bases, with 10 bases between. CDR1 and CDR2 (germline): SGHTA, FQGNSA. CDR3 size: 16 residues.

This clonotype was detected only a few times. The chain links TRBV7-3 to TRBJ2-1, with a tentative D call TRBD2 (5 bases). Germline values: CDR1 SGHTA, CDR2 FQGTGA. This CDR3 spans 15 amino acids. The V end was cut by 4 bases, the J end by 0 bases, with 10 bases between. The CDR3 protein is CASSSQRSSYNEQFF. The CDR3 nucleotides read TGTGCCAGCAGCTCTCAGCGGAGCTCCTACAATGAGCAGTTCTTC.

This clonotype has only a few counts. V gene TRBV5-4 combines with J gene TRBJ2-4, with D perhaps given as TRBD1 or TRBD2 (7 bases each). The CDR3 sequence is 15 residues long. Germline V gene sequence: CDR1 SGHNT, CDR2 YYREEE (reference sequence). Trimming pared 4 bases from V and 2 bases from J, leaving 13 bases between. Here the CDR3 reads CASSQGGITKNIQYF. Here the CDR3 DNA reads TGTGCCAGCAGCCAGGGGGGGATAACCAAAAACATTCAGTACTTC.

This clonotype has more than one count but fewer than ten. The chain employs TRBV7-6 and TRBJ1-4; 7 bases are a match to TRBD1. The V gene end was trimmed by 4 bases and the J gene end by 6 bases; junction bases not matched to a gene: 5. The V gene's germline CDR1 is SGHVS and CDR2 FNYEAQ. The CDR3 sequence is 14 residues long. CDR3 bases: TGTGCCAGCAGCTCCACAGGGGCAGATGAAAAACTGTTTTTT. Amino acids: CASSSTGADEKLFF.

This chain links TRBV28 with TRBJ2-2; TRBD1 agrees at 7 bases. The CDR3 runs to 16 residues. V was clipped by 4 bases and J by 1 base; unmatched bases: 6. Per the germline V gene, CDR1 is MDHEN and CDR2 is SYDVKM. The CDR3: CASSSPRGRNTGELFF. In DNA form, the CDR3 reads TGTGCCAGCAGTTCTCCTAGGGGGCGGAACACCGGGGAGCTGTTTTTT.

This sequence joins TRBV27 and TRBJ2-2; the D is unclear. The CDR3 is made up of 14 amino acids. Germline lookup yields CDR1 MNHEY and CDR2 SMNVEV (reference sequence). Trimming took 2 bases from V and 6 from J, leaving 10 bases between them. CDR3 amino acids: CASSLTRWSGELFF. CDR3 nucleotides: TGTGCCAGCAGTTTAACCCGCTGGTCCGGGGAGCTGTTTTTT.

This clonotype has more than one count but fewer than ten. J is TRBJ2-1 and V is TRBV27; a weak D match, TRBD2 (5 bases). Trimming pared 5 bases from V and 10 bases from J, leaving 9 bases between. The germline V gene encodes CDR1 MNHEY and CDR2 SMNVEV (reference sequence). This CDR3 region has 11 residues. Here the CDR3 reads CASSPGREQFF. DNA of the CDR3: TGTGCCAGCAGTCCGGGGAGAGAGCAGTTCTTC.

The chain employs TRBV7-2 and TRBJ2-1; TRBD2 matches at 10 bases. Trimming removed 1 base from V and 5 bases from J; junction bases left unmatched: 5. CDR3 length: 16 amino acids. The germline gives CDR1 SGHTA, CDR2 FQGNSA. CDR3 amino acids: CASSLGQLAGHNEQFF. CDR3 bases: TGTGCCAGCAGCTTAGGACAACTAGCGGGGCACAATGAGCAGTTCTTC.

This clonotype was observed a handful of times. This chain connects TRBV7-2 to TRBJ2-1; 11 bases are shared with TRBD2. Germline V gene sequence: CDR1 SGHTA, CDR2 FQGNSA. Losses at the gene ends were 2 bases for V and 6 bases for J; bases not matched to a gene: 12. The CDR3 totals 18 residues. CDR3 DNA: TGTGCCAGCAGCTTAAATCCCTTTAGCGGGAGGGCGGGCAATGAGCAGTTCTTC. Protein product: CASSLNPFSGRAGNEQFF.

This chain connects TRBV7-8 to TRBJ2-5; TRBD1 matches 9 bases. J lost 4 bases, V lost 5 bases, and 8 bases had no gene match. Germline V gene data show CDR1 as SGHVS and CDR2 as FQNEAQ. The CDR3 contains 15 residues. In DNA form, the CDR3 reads TGTGCCAGCAGCGAGGGACAGGGATGGCGAGAGACCCAGTACTTC. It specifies CASSEGQGWRETQYF.

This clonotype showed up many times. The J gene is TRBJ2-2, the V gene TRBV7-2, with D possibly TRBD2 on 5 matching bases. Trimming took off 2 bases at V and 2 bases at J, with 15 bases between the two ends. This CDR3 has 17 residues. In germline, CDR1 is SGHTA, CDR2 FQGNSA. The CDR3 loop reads CASSLLNPSLNTGELFF. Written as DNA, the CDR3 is TGTGCCAGCAGCTTACTGAATCCTAGCCTTAACACCGGGGAGCTGTTTTTT.

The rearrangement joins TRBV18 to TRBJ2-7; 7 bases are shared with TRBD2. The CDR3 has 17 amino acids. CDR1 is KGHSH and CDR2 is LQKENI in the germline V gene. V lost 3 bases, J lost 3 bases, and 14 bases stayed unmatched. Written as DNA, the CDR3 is TGTGCCAGCTCACCCGTGGGAGGGTCTCCGAAAAACTACGAGCAGTACTTC. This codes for CASSPVGGSPKNYEQYF. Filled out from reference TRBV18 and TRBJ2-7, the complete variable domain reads NAGVMQNPRHLVRRRGQEARLRCSPMKGHSHVYWYRQLPEEGLKFMVYLQKENIIDESGMPKERFSAEFPKEGPSILRIQQVVRGDSAAYFCASSPVGGSPKNYEQYFGPGTRLTVT.

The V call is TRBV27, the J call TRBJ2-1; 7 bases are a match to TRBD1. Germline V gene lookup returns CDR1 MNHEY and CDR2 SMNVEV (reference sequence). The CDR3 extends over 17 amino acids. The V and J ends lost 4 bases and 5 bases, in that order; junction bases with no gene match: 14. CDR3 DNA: TGTGCCAGCAGTTCCCACAAGACAGGGCTACCACACAATGAGCAGTTCTTC. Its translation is CASSSHKTGLPHNEQFF.

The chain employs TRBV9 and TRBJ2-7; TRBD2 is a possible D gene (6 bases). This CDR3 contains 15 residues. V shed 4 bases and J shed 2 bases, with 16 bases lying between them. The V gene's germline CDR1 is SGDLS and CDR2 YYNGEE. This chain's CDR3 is CASSPGGGTPYEQYF. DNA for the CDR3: TGTGCCAGCAGCCCGGGTGGGGGGACCCCCTACGAGCAGTACTTC.

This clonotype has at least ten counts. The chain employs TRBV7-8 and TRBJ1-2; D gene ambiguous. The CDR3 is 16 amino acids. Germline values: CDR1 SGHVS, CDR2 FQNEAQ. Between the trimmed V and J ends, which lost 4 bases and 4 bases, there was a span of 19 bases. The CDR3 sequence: CASSSSSVAGVYGYTF. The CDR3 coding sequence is TGTGCCAGCAGCTCCTCTAGCGTCGCTGGGGTCTATGGCTACACCTTC.

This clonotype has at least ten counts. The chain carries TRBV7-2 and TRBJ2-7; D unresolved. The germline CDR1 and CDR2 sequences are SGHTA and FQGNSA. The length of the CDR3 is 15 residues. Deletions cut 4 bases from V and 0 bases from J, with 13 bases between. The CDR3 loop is CASSSRSPTSYEQYF. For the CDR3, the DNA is TGTGCCAGCAGCTCCCGGTCACCTACCTCCTACGAGCAGTACTTC.

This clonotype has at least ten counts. The DNA for the CDR3 is TGTGCCAGCAGTCGGGAGTTACGGACTGAAGCTTTCTTT. Its translation: CASSRELRTEAFF. The V call is TRBV6-1, the J call TRBJ1-1; no clear D gene. With 5 bases removed from V and 5 bases from J, the gap between germline ends came to 12 bases. CDR1 MNHNS and CDR2 SASEGT come from the germline V gene. CDR3 length equals 13 residues.

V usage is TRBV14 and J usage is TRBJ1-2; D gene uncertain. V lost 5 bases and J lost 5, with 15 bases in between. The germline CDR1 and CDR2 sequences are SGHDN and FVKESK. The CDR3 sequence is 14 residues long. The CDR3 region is CASSEGALEYGYTF. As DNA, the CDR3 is TGTGCCAGCAGCGAGGGCGCCCTTGAATATGGCTACACCTTC.

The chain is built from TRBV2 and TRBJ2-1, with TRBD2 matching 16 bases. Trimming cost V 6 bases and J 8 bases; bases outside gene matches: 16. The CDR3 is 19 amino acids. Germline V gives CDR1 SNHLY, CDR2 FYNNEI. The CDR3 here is CASSPARGTSGRARDEQFF. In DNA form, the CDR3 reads TGTGCCAGCAGCCCCGCCCGTGGGACTAGCGGGAGGGCCCGGGATGAGCAGTTCTTC.

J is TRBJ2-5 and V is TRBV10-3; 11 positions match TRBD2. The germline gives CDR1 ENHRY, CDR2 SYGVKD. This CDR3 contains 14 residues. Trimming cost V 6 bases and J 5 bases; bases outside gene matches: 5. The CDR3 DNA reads TGTGCCATCAGCCGCGTAGCGGGAGGGGAGACCCAGTACTTC. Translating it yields CAISRVAGGETQYF.

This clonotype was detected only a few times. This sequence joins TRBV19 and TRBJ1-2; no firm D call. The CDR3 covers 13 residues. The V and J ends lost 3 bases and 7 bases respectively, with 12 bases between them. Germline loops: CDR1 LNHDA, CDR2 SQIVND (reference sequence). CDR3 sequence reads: CASSMPDLVGYTF. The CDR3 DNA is TGTGCCAGTAGTATGCCAGATTTGGTTGGCTACACCTTC. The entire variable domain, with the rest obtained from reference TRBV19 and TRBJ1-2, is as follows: DGGITQSPKYLFRKEGQNVTLSCEQNLNHDAMYWYRQDPGQGLRLIYYSQIVNDFQKGDIAEGYSVSREKKESFPLTVTSAQKNPTAFYLCASSMPDLVGYTFGSGTRLTVV.

CDR3 amino acids: CASRRHTGTVKNEQFF. The CDR3 DNA is TGTGCCAGCAGAAGACACACCGGGACTGTAAAGAATGAGCAGTTCTTC. The chain is built from TRBV6-2 or TRBV6-3 and TRBJ2-1, with a possible D match to TRBD2 (6 bases). Trimming took off 6 bases at V and 7 bases at J, with 22 bases between the two ends. In germline, CDR1 is MNHEY, CDR2 SVGEGT. This CDR3 has 16 residues.

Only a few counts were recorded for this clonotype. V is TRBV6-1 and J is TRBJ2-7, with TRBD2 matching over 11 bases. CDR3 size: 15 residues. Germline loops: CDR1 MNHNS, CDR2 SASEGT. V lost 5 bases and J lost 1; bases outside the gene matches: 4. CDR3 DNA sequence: TGTGCCAGCAGTACTGGGACTAGCGGTTCCTACGAGCAGTACTTC. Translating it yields CASSTGTSGSYEQYF.

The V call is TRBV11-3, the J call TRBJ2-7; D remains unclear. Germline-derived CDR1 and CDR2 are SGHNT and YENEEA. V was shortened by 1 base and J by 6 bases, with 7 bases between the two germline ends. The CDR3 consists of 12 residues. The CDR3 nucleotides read TGTGCCAGCAGCTTAGGGCAGAGCGAGCAGTACTTC. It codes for CASSLGQSEQYF.

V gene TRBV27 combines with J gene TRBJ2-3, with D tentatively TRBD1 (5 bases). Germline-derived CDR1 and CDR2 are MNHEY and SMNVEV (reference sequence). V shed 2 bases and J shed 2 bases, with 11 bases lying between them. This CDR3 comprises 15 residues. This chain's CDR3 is CASSLLRASTDTQYF. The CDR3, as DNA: TGTGCCAGCAGTTTACTCAGGGCCTCCACAGATACGCAGTATTTT.